These 6 T cell receptor beta chains share one sample of origin, sequenced in a study of early T cells in non-severe SARS-CoV-2 infection. TCRdb used MiXCR to reprocess the 5' RACE reads, holding one entry per CDR3 protein. The sample holds some 28,000 distinct CDR3 sequences, roughly 4.8% seen once. Material: whole blood. These receptors all stem from an adult who was a healthcare worker with PCR-confirmed SARS-CoV-2 infection or an uninfected control (not recorded which).

This clonotype has ten or more counts. The V gene is TRBV5-1, the J gene TRBJ2-3; D is unresolved. The CDR3 sequence is 13 residues long. Trimming pared 6 bases from V and 4 bases from J, leaving 12 bases between. Germline V gene data show CDR1 as SGHRS and CDR2 as YFSETQ. Here the CDR3 DNA reads TGCGCCAGCAACCCTTTGACGGCAGATACGCAGTATTTT. Residues: CASNPLTADTQYF.

This clonotype was picked up many times. It is unclear where the CDR3 begins or ends on the DNA, so no DNA is shown, and the CDR3 is as TCRdb lists it. The gene calls are TRBV29-1 and TRBJ2-1; the D call in the table, TRBD1, was not verified against the DNA. Germline V lookup: CDR1 SQVTM, CDR2 ANQGSEA. The CDR3 spans 14 amino acids, including both terminal residues. CDR3 region: CSVGPGAFFSEQFF.

This clonotype was found many times. The chain combines TRBV10-1 with TRBJ2-3; the D call may be TRBD1 or TRBD2 (5 bases each). The CDR3 covers 14 residues. In germline, CDR1 is WNHNN, CDR2 SYGVQD (reference sequence). The V and J ends lost 4 bases and 4 bases respectively, with 12 bases between them. The DNA of the CDR3 is TGCGCCAGCAGTGTGACTTTGGGGGCAGATACGCAGTATTTT. It translates to CASSVTLGADTQYF.

Here the CDR3 DNA reads TGTGCCAGCTCCGAAGGGGGTGTAAGTGGAAACACCATATATTTT. This translates into CASSEGGVSGNTIYF. This chain links TRBV3-1 with TRBJ1-3; D is perhaps TRBD1 (6 bases). Trimming shortened V by 8 bases and J by 3 bases, and 17 bases separated the two germline ends. Germline-derived CDR1 and CDR2 are LGHDT and YNNKEL (reference sequence). The CDR3 contains 15 residues. Variable domain in full (rest from reference TRBV3-1 and TRBJ1-3): DTAVSQTPKYLVTQMGNDKSIKCEQNLGHDTMYWYKQDSKKFLKIMFSYNNKELIINETVPNRFSPKSPDKAHLNLHINSLELGDSAVYFCASSEGGVSGNTIYFGEGSWLTVV.

This clonotype was observed many times. V and J are TRBV20-1 and TRBJ2-6, with a tentative D call TRBD1 (6 bases). Germline V CDR1 and CDR2: DFQATT, SNEGSKA (reference sequence). The CDR3 sequence is 15 residues long. V was pared by 5 bases and J by 4 bases, with 15 bases between. Here the CDR3 DNA reads TGCAGTGCTTATCATACAGGGAGCGGGGCCAACGTCCTGACTTTC. Its protein is CSAYHTGSGANVLTF.

The rearrangement uses TRBV27 and TRBJ2-7, with 8 nucleotides matching TRBD2. The trim removed 6 bases at V and 3 bases at J, leaving 4 bases unmatched. The CDR3 runs 13 residues. Germline assignment: CDR1 MNHEY and CDR2 SMNVEV (reference sequence). CDR3 protein: CASRGSGNYEQYF. In nucleotides, the CDR3 is TGTGCCAGCAGGGGTAGCGGGAACTACGAGCAGTACTTC.